The next 28 T cell receptor beta chains were all read from a single sample in a study of OX40 agonist ivuxolimab in advanced cancers. Profiling relied on immunoSEQ multiplex PCR, and the TCRdb table lists in-frame clones only, not all of them. The sample includes over 55,000 clones, roughly 89% of them seen just once. The starting material was CD4+ or CD8+ T cells sorted from blood, obtained in a trial of the OX40 agonist ivuxolimab. The receptors come from an adult with an advanced solid tumor such as melanoma, head and neck, liver or kidney cancer.

This chain joins TRBV28 and TRBJ2-7; 10 nucleotides align to TRBD1. This CDR3 is built from 15 residues. Germline assignment: CDR1 MDHEN and CDR2 SYDVKM. V was pared by 5 bases and J by 3 bases, with 7 bases of the junction left unmatched. CDR3 amino acids: CASSGGTGDRYEQYF. The CDR3 coding sequence is TGTGCCAGCAGTGGAGGGACAGGGGATCGCTACGAGCAGTACTTC.

The sample holds one count of this clone. The rearrangement joins TRBV6-1 to TRBJ1-1, with D maybe TRBD1 (6 bases). Germline values: CDR1 MNHNS, CDR2 SASEGT. Trimming took 8 bases from V and 5 from J, leaving 15 bases between them. The CDR3 has 13 residues. The DNA for the CDR3 is TGTGCCAGCTTAACAGGGTTTCGAACTGAAGCTTTCTTT. This codes for CASLTGFRTEAFF.

The rearrangement links TRBV28 to TRBJ1-1, with D unresolved. V shed 8 bases and J shed 5 bases, with 9 bases lying between them. CDR1 is MDHEN and CDR2 is SYDVKM in the germline V gene. The CDR3 runs 11 residues. The CDR3 coding sequence is TGTGCCAGCCGTCGGGAGACTGAAGCTTTCTTT. Protein product: CASRRETEAFF.

V and J are TRBV18 and TRBJ2-7, with 13 bases identical to TRBD2. The V gene's germline CDR1 is KGHSH and CDR2 LQKENI. The CDR3 totals 14 residues. Trimming at V came to 6 bases and at J to 7 bases, leaving 6 bases not matched to a gene. The CDR3 DNA is TGTGCCAGCTCCCGGACTAGCGGGGGCGGGGAGCAGTACTTC. Its translation is CASSRTSGGGEQYF.

There are a few counts of this clone. The V gene is TRBV5-1, the J gene TRBJ1-3; TRBD1 is a possible D gene (6 bases). Trimming took 6 bases from V and 4 from J, leaving 20 bases between them. The CDR3 extends over 16 amino acids. The germline gives CDR1 SGHRS, CDR2 YFSETQ. This CDR3 is CASTPMYGGSGNTIYF. For the CDR3, the DNA is TGCGCCAGCACCCCGATGTATGGGGGCTCCGGAAACACCATATATTTT. Using reference TRBV5-1 and TRBJ1-3 for the parts outside the CDR3, the full variable domain is KAGVTQTPRYLIKTRGQQVTLSCSPISGHRSVSWYQQTPGQGLQFLFEYFSETQRNKGNFPGRFSGRQFSNSRSEMNVSTLELGDSALYLCASTPMYGGSGNTIYFGEGSWLTVV.

V usage is TRBV6-1 and J usage is TRBJ1-2; the D gene is possibly TRBD1 (6 bases). Germline CDR1 and CDR2: MNHNS and SASEGT. The CDR3 contains 15 residues. V lost 6 bases and J 0 bases, leaving 14 bases between the germline ends. CDR3 region: CASSSRRTANYGYTF. The DNA of the CDR3 is TGTGCCAGCAGCTCAAGACGGACAGCTAACTATGGCTACACCTTC.

The chain uses TRBV5-1 and TRBJ1-1; D uncertain. V was pared by 3 bases and J by 3 bases, with 12 bases between. Germline loops: CDR1 SGHRS, CDR2 YFSETQ. This CDR3 region has 14 residues. Here the CDR3 DNA reads TGCGCCAGCAGCTCCGATTACAGATACACTGAAGCTTTCTTT. It is translated as CASSSDYRYTEAFF.

This chain links TRBV9 with TRBJ2-5; D unclear. This CDR3 is built from 12 residues. Germline CDR1 SGDLS, CDR2 YYNGEE. V lost 3 bases, J lost 0 bases, and 3 bases lay in between. CDR3: CASSGDQETQYF. Here the CDR3 DNA reads TGTGCCAGCAGCGGGGACCAAGAGACCCAGTACTTC.

The chain couples TRBV4-2 to TRBJ2-1; 9 nucleotides match TRBD1. There are 15 residues in the CDR3. V trimming: 4 bases; J trimming: 8 bases; junction bases outside the gene matches: 9. The germline CDR1 and CDR2 sequences are LGHNA and YNFKEQ. This CDR3 reads CASSPQRTGEDEQFF. CDR3 sequence (DNA): TGTGCCAGCAGCCCCCAACGGACAGGGGAGGATGAGCAGTTCTTC.

V and J are TRBV2 and TRBJ2-2; no definite D call. Trimming cost V 6 bases and J 3 bases, with 5 bases left between them. The V gene's germline CDR1 is SNHLY and CDR2 FYNNEI. The CDR3 spans 12 residues. The CDR3 sequence: CASRDDTGELFF. The CDR3 DNA reads TGTGCCAGCAGGGACGACACCGGGGAGCTGTTTTTT.

About this clone itself: At the DNA level, this CDR3 is encoded by other sequences in the same sample as well. The genes are TRBV2 and TRBJ1-5; no definite D call. The CDR3 spans 14 residues. V gave up 1 base and J gave up 1 base, with 5 bases separating them. The germline CDR1 and CDR2 sequences are SNHLY and FYNNEI. CDR3 nucleotides: TGTGCCAGCAGTGAAGGACGGAGCAATCAGCCCCAGCATTTT. This sequence encodes CASSEGRSNQPQHF.

This clone was observed a single time. V is TRBV11-1 and J is TRBJ2-1; D assignment may be TRBD1 or TRBD2 (5 bases each). V was clipped by 1 base and J by 7 bases, with 14 bases between them. Germline assignment: CDR1 SGHAT and CDR2 FQDESV (reference sequence). This CDR3 has 15 amino acids. CDR3 in amino acids: CASSLEGPRRNEQFF. The CDR3 nucleotides read TGTGCCAGCAGCTTAGAGGGACCCAGGAGGAATGAGCAGTTCTTC.

This chain joins TRBV27 and TRBJ2-1; 9 bases fit TRBD2. The V gene's germline CDR1 is MNHEY and CDR2 SMNVEV (reference sequence). The V gene end was trimmed by 3 bases and the J gene end by 3 bases; junction bases not matched to a gene: 9. The CDR3 extends over 17 amino acids. The CDR3 spells CASSFLAGGQGYNEQFF. DNA of the CDR3: TGTGCCAGCAGTTTTCTCGCGGGGGGGCAGGGCTACAATGAGCAGTTCTTC.

The CDR3 region is CASSLVLAGAVETQYF. Here the CDR3 DNA reads TGTGCCAGCAGCTTAGTGCTGGCGGGAGCCGTGGAGACCCAGTACTTC. The chain recombines TRBV7-2 with TRBJ2-5, with 7 bases fitting TRBD2. Per the germline V gene, CDR1 is SGHTA and CDR2 is FQGNSA. The CDR3 length is 16 residues. Trimming took 1 base from V and 5 from J; bases not matched to a gene: 10.

V is TRBV7-2 and J is TRBJ1-2; D gene uncertain. Germline values: CDR1 SGHTA, CDR2 FQGNSA. The ends were cut back, 1 base at V and 5 bases at J, with 5 bases in the middle. The CDR3 extends over 12 amino acids. The CDR3 protein is CASSLEGYGYTF. The CDR3 DNA follows: TGTGCCAGCAGCTTAGAAGGGTATGGCTACACCTTC.

The chain is built from TRBV6-5 and TRBJ2-7, with 11 bases aligning to TRBD1. The trim removed 5 bases at V and 12 bases at J, leaving 9 bases unmatched. The CDR3 runs to 13 residues. In germline, CDR1 is MNHEY, CDR2 SVGAGI. This CDR3 reads CASSPPGQGARYF. DNA for the CDR3: TGTGCCAGCAGTCCCCCAGGACAGGGGGCGAGGTACTTC.

V is TRBV27 and J is TRBJ1-2; D uncertain. Trimming stripped 2 bases from V and 0 bases from J, with 4 bases between. The CDR3 is 13 residues long. Germline V CDR1 and CDR2: MNHEY, SMNVEV (reference sequence). CDR3: CASSLDPNYGYTF. The CDR3 DNA reads TGTGCCAGCAGTTTAGACCCTAACTATGGCTACACCTTC.

Only one count was recorded for this clone. Relative to the germline gene, one junction end is altered; a read error may explain this. Other DNA sequences within the sample encode an identical CDR3. The chain couples TRBV5-1 to TRBJ2-7; D is ambiguous. From germline, CDR1 is SGHRS and CDR2 YFSETQ. CDR3 length: 15 residues. The CDR3 loop reads CASSFLNGLRYEQYF. The CDR3 coding sequence is TGTGCCAGCAGCTTCTTGAACGGGCTCCGCTACGAGCAGTACTTC.

This chain connects TRBV5-4 to TRBJ2-2; no definite D call. Per the germline V gene, CDR1 is SGHNT and CDR2 is YYREEE (reference sequence). CDR3 length: 13 amino acids. V lost 2 bases to trimming and J lost 4 bases, with 6 bases between them. The CDR3 sequence is CASSFTGTGELFF. The CDR3 DNA reads as TGTGCCAGCAGCTTTACGGGCACCGGGGAGCTGTTTTTT.

The chain couples TRBV11-1 to TRBJ2-3; D is unclear. The CDR3 has 14 amino acids. V was clipped by 4 bases and J by 7 bases, with 15 bases between them. Germline V gene data show CDR1 as SGHAT and CDR2 as FQDESV (reference sequence). The DNA for the CDR3 is TGTGCCAGCAGCTCCAATTGGGATGAACATACGCAGTATTTT. Its translation is CASSSNWDEHTQYF.

The V gene is TRBV9, the J gene TRBJ2-2; 7 bases are shared with TRBD2. The length of the CDR3 is 16 residues. The junction had 5 bases not matched to a gene; V was cut back by 3 bases and J by 0 bases. The germline gives CDR1 SGDLS, CDR2 YYNGEE. The CDR3 nucleotides are TGTGCCAGCAGCGCCTCACTAGCGTCGAACACCGGGGAGCTGTTTTTT. This encodes CASSASLASNTGELFF.

The rearrangement uses TRBV5-4 and TRBJ2-5; tentative D call: TRBD2 (6 bases). V shed 7 bases and J shed 5 bases, with 12 bases lying between them. CDR1 and CDR2 from the germline V gene are SGHNT and YYREEE (reference sequence). The CDR3 consists of 12 residues. In DNA, the CDR3 is TGTGCCAGCGGTCGTGGGGGGGAGACCCAGTACTTC. This gives the protein CASGRGGETQYF. Combining the CDR3 with reference TRBV5-4 and TRBJ2-5 gives the whole variable domain ETGVTQSPTHLIKTRGQQVTLRCSSQSGHNTVSWYQQALGQGPQFIFQYYREEENGRGNFPPRFSGLQFPNYSSELNVNALELDDSALYLCASGRGGETQYFGPGTRLLVL.

The chain couples TRBV14 to TRBJ2-5; 8 bases line up with TRBD2. V shed 5 bases, J shed 7 bases, and the junction held 12 bases outside the gene matches. The V gene's germline CDR1 is SGHDN and CDR2 FVKESK. CDR3 length: 15 residues. The DNA for the CDR3 is TGTGCCAGCAGCTCCGGGACTAGTACCGGGGGGACCCAGTACTTC. Amino acid sequence: CASSSGTSTGGTQYF.

CDR3 bases: TGCGCCAGCAGCTTGAGTGAGACTAGCGGGAGAAAGCAGTACTTC. It is translated as CASSLSETSGRKQYF. V is TRBV5-1 and J is TRBJ2-5, with TRBD2 matching 12 bases. The CDR3 is 15 amino acids. CDR1 is SGHRS and CDR2 is YFSETQ in the germline V gene. The V and J ends lost 1 base and 11 bases, in that order; junction bases with no gene match: 9.

The chain is built from TRBV10-1 and TRBJ2-7, with a weak D call TRBD2 (5 bases). This CDR3 is built from 15 residues. Trimming stripped 7 bases from V and 0 bases from J, with 16 bases between. Germline lookup yields CDR1 WNHNN and CDR2 SYGVQD (reference sequence). The DNA for the CDR3 is TGCGCCAGCACTAACCGGGGAGAAGACTCCTACGAGCAGTACTTC. Translated, it gives CASTNRGEDSYEQYF.

This clone came up once. V is TRBV15 and J is TRBJ1-5, with D uncertain. Germline CDR1 LNHNV, CDR2 YYDKDF (reference sequence). This CDR3 is 14 amino acids long. Trimming took off 2 bases at V and 5 bases at J, with 10 bases between the two ends. The CDR3 sequence: CATSRYTDYQPQHF. The CDR3 coding sequence is TGTGCCACCAGCAGATACACTGACTATCAGCCCCAGCATTTT.

The chain combines TRBV2 with TRBJ1-2; D remains ambiguous. The CDR3 totals 14 residues. The V gene lost 3 bases and the J gene lost 8 bases, with 16 bases spanning the gap. Germline CDR1 and CDR2: SNHLY and FYNNEI. The CDR3 region has the DNA TGTGCCAGCAGTGACGCGTCGGCTGAGCCGGGCTACACCTTC. Encoded protein: CASSDASAEPGYTF.

This clone was counted between two and nine times. The rearrangement uses TRBV19 and TRBJ1-1; no reliable D call. Germline V gene lookup returns CDR1 LNHDA and CDR2 SQIVND (reference sequence). The CDR3 consists of 13 residues. V was clipped by 4 bases and J by 1 base, with 7 bases between them. The CDR3 DNA sequence: TGTGCCAGTAGTACCACAGCGAACACTGAAGCTTTCTTT. It translates to CASSTTANTEAFF.